The clone carrying this T cell receptor (beta chain) showed up many times. Its matching antigen is unknown. This record belongs to a study of CD8+CD57+ T cells in acquired aplastic anemia. Study as a whole: The study obtained an average of around 3.4 ug of DNA from sorted CD4+ and CD8+ cells. Researchers reported that healthy donors averaged approximately 9.8 million reads for CD4+ cells. Study conclusions and caveats: Between the patient and control groups, CD8+ Simpson's diversity did not differ significantly. Patients had around 30 CD8+ CDR3 sequences in common with controls (the shared set).

Genomic DNA served as template for TCR beta VDJ and CDR3 profiling. One entry per CDR3 protein, called by TCRdb with MiXCR from the reads. The sample consists of 130,000 or so distinct CDR3 sequences, roughly 40% of them appearing once. CDR3 length equals 14 residues. Looked up from germline, CDR1 is LGHDT and CDR2 is YNNKEL (reference sequence). V lost 1 base and J lost 7, with 11 bases in between. The material sequenced was sorted CD4+, CD8+, or CD8+CD57+ T cells (not recorded which) from PBMCs. The receptor was derived from a human donor in good health, serving as a control. This chain links TRBV3-1 with TRBJ2-1; D may match TRBD1 or TRBD2 (5 bases each). The CDR3 DNA follows: TGTGCCAGCAGCCAAGGTGGGACGCGGAATGAGCAGTTCTTC. Translation gives CASSQGGTRNEQFF.